This TCR beta chain was observed in a study of blood T cells in healthy people across ages. Study results and limitations: Naive T cell percentage showed a strong correlation with TCR beta diversity. Diversity was higher, and naive CD4+ cells more numerous, in long-lived donors than in aged donors.

This clonotype has ten or more counts. Its target is not known. Germline CDR1 ENHRY, CDR2 SYGVKD. There are 15 residues in the CDR3. The V end lost 5 bases, the J end lost 4 bases, and 17 bases lay between the germline ends. A second PCR, run for about 7 to 11 cycles, used a sample-barcoded 5' primer plus a J-beta primer mix. The template-switch adaptor, which had 12 random nucleotides, put a tag on each cDNA molecule. TCRdb re-derived calls from the 5' RACE reads in MiXCR, one entry per CDR3 protein. The sample gives 550,000 to 650,000 distinct CDR3 sequences, approximately 30% of which show up once; around 14% is in the top ten.

The sequence came from an elderly woman in good health. Sequencing input: blood. The chain recombines TRBV10-3 with TRBJ1-2; D call uncertain. The CDR3 DNA sequence: TGTGCCATCAGTTCCCCCAACATACTTCTCTATGGCTACACCTTC. Translated, it gives CAISSPNILLYGYTF.